This paragraph reports one T cell receptor beta chain. Its specificity is unknown. Noted time point: week 23, last vaccination. Vaccine doses each comprised 300 ug of mutant IDH1 20-mer peptide, with topical imiquimod. The sample originates from a study of a mutant IDH1 vaccine in newly diagnosed glioma. On the study more broadly: It was radiotherapy, temozolomide, or both that patients received previously, with most receiving both.

V lost 4 bases to trimming and J lost 4 bases; unmatched junction nucleotides: 8. The CDR3 runs 15 residues. In germline, CDR1 is SGHNT, CDR2 YYREEE (reference sequence). Clones were sequenced by immunoSEQ multiplex PCR, and TCRdb holds only the in-frame ones, with some missing. In the table there are about 30,000 clones, 70% to 90% of which are singletons. The receptor was derived from a man in his forties or fifties with glioma. This chain connects TRBV5-4 to TRBJ2-3; 8 bases map to TRBD1. The specimen was PBMCs, collected from a glioma patient whose treatment included an IDH1 peptide vaccine. The CDR3 DNA reads TGTGCCAGCAGCCTGGACAGGGCCAGCGCAGATACGCAGTATTTT. This encodes CASSLDRASADTQYF.